The present TCR beta chain was sequenced within a study of beta chain features in type 1 diabetes. Overall study findings and caveats: Any PCR bias toward short templates would affect both groups alike. Type 1 diabetes patients showed fewer insertions and more deletions at VDJ junctions.

The CDR3 contains 14 residues. Per the germline V gene, CDR1 is LNHDA and CDR2 is SQIVND (reference sequence). The V gene lost 3 bases and the J gene lost 7 bases, with 12 bases spanning the gap. Sorted populations all exceeded 95% purity. Comments on this clone: What it binds is not known.

Sequenced material consisted of expressed TCRB transcripts (all of the isolated RNA was reverse transcribed). Samples of naive, central memory and regulatory T cells yielded a mean of around 3.5 million reads. Here immunoSEQ multiplex PCR was the method, and the copy in TCRdb shows in-frame clones only, minus some. The data contain 350,000 to 450,000 clones, over 12% of them singletons. The rearrangement uses TRBV19 and TRBJ2-2, with D maybe TRBD2 (7 bases). The receptor was derived from a woman between 18 and 29 years old in good health. The sequenced sample was naive CD4+ T cells from blood. The CDR3 loop is CASSIGEGHGELFF. In nucleotides, the CDR3 is TGTGCCAGTAGTATCGGGGAGGGACACGGGGAGCTGTTTTTT.